What follows describes a single T cell receptor beta chain. Trimming cost V 5 bases and J 2 bases, with 9 bases left between them. The CDR3 runs to 13 residues. Germline CDR1 and CDR2: MNHEY and SMNVEV (reference sequence). The data derive from a study of cytomegalovirus exposure and HLA in healthy donors. The PCR contained 60 Vbeta and 13 Jbeta primers. Clones were sequenced by immunoSEQ multiplex PCR, and TCRdb holds only the in-frame ones, with some missing. The table includes some 150,000 clones, about four fifths detected once. The sample taken for sequencing was PBMCs. The receptor was isolated from a woman in her twenties or thirties in good health and CMV-seropositive. The chain combines TRBV27 with TRBJ1-2; the D is unclear. CDR3 in amino acids: CASSPGMNYGYTF. The CDR3 DNA sequence: TGTGCCAGCAGTCCCGGTATGAACTATGGCTACACCTTC.